This T cell receptor beta chain emerged from a study of blood T cells in healthy people across ages (dated by TCRdb to about 2015). Looking at the study overall: In model experiments, template switching captured roughly one uniquely barcoded TCR beta cDNA molecule for every two T cells. To track age-related changes in TCR beta repertoire diversity, the study relied on deep sequencing normalized with unique cDNA molecular identifiers. Four age groups were formed from the donors: young (average 16 years), middle-aged (approximately 40), aged (62) and long-lived (less than 85). To avoid experimental bias, donors of different ages were spread randomly across the sequencing lanes. Using the same blood draw, the study looked at two additional independent replicas of 1 million unique cDNA reads for two donors, one aged 18 to 30 and the other aged 80 or older.

General study outcomes and caveats: As age increased, observed TCR beta diversity per million T cells dropped in a roughly linear way, and a significant reduction was already evident by age about 40. Since profiling was done on bulk unsorted PBMCs, naive and antigen-experienced compartments could not be conclusively compared. Observed TCR beta diversity correlated strongly with the percentage of naive T cells measured by flow cytometry. Because donor CMV infection status was unknown, age-related changes in expanded clonotypes were potentially confounded. Compared with the aged group, the long-lived group had more naive CD4+ T cells, fewer expanded clones and increased TCR diversity, suggesting age selection. Estimates of total diversity based on one million sequenced T cells were regarded as lower bounds and as underestimates.

Libraries were constructed by 5' RACE. The sequencing machine was an Illumina HiSeq 2500. A second roughly 6 to 11 cycle PCR used a sample-barcoded 5' primer and a J-beta primer mix. Each TCR beta cDNA molecule received a unique molecular identifier from a template-switch 5' adaptor carrying 12 random nucleotides. Each sample yielded at least 3 million CDR3-containing paired-end reads. The Mint cDNA synthesis kit, primed by a TRBC-specific oligonucleotide, was used to synthesize first-strand cDNA from all RNA. All cDNA was treated with uracil-DNA glycosylase and then went through a first 18-cycle PCR with the universal primers M1SS and BC2_uni_R. Turning to the authors' computational methods: Normalization of each sample was performed by random selection of 1 million high-quality reads, each carrying a distinct molecular identifier. Reads sharing molecular identifiers were discarded rather than binned into consensus sequences. MiTCR, with a Q25 quality threshold and the strictest error-elimination algorithm, was used for CDR3 identification, clonotype clustering and error correction. Lower-bound total TCR beta diversity was estimated with a nonparametric unseen species model using Euler transformation. TCRdb reworked the public reads: Q25 trimming with fastp, MiXCR clone assembly, productive beta chains retained. Identical CDR3 protein sequences are pooled into one entry, listed with their most common genes and DNA. The V and J calls come from TCRdb's annotation, not from the publication. Across this sample there are approximately 940,000 distinct CDR3 sequences, with 48% seen only once. The ten biggest clones cover roughly 13% of the sample.

Donors were about 36 systemically healthy Caucasian individuals from Russia aged roughly 6 to 90 years. Each donor gave 9.5 to 10 milliliters of peripheral blood, drawn into EDTA-treated Vacutainer tubes. PBMCs were isolated by Ficoll-Paque density-gradient centrifugation, with at least 6 million obtained per sample. Trizol reagent was used to extract total RNA from PBMCs, with at least 5.5 micrograms per sample. Naive CD45RAhigh/CD27high T cell percentages were measured by flow cytometry on a PBMC aliquot from every donor. Including cysteine and phenylalanine, the CDR3 has 15 amino acids. The read is trimmed to its CDR3 DNA, 45 bases read in frame from base 1. The germline V gene encodes CDR1 SGDLS and CDR2 YYNGEE. Relative to germline, V is 3 bases shorter and J is 3 bases shorter, with 13 bases between their ends. A note on this clonotype: Its cognate antigen has yet to be identified. The sample holds no much larger clone one base away, and base qualities are not on file.

Sequenced: blood. The origin of this receptor is a man aged 25-40 years in good health. The V and J genes are TRBV9 and TRBJ2-1, and possibly TRBD2, on 7 matching bases. CDR3 region: CASSEGGGGYNEQFF. At the DNA level, the sequence is TGTGCCAGCAGCGAAGGGGGAGGGGGCTACAATGAGCAGTTCTTC.